The 24 T cell receptor beta chains below all came from one sample that was sequenced in a study of T-cell reconstitution after alpha-beta-depleted transplantation in children. Unique molecular identifiers were built into the TCRbeta library. TCRdb passed the PCR reads through MiXCR, listing each CDR3 protein once. Of about a million distinct CDR3 sequences in the sample, roughly 29% were seen once. Sequencing was performed on PBMCs, mostly from graft donor cells, taken 360 days after TCRalphabeta/CD19-depleted stem cell transplant. The receptor set was obtained from a boy in the first two years of life who had a stem cell transplant for SCID, so the T cells may come from the graft donor.

The rearrangement links TRBV28 to TRBJ2-1; 10 positions agree with TRBD1. Trimming cost V 6 bases and J 6 bases; bases outside gene matches: 11. The CDR3 is 16 residues long. Per the germline V gene, CDR1 is MDHEN and CDR2 is SYDVKM. The CDR3 sequence: CASSPNDRGLCNEQFF. In nucleotides, the CDR3 is TGTGCCAGCAGCCCGAACGACAGGGGGCTGTGCAATGAGCAGTTCTTC.

This clonotype came up a few times. The V call is TRBV5-4, the J call TRBJ2-2, with 8 bases lining up with TRBD1. Germline V gene sequence: CDR1 SGHNT, CDR2 YYREEE (reference sequence). J gave up 2 bases and V 3 bases, and 6 bases lay outside the gene matches. This CDR3 comprises 16 residues. CDR3: CASSSATGDNTGELFF. The CDR3 region has the DNA TGTGCCAGCAGCTCCGCGACAGGGGACAACACCGGGGAGCTGTTTTTT.

This clonotype has a handful of counts. This chain connects TRBV20-1 to TRBJ1-5, with TRBD1 as a possible D gene (5 bases). Germline CDR1 reads DFQATT; CDR2 reads SNEGSKA (reference sequence). Trimming took off 7 bases at V and 5 bases at J, with 12 bases between the two ends. The CDR3 extends over 12 amino acids. The CDR3 spells CSGARGDQPQHF. The CDR3 nucleotides read TGCAGTGGAGCTCGAGGGGATCAGCCCCAGCATTTT.

In its sample, this clonotype was seen a few times. The chain has TRBV11-2 and TRBJ2-3; D possibly matches TRBD1 or TRBD2 (5 bases each). The CDR3 sequence is 16 residues long. V lost 2 bases to trimming and J lost 2 bases, with 14 bases between them. In germline, CDR1 is SGHAT, CDR2 FQNNGV. CDR3 coding DNA: TGTGCCAGCAGCTTACGGTTCGGGGCCATCACAGATACGCAGTATTTT. This gives the protein CASSLRFGAITDTQYF.

The chain combines TRBV4-2 with TRBJ2-7; D is perhaps TRBD2 (5 bases). Germline V CDR1 and CDR2: LGHNA, YNFKEQ. V was shortened by 4 bases and J by 5 bases, with 15 bases between the two germline ends. This CDR3 has 14 amino acids. CDR3 region: CASSPGGHPHEQYF. DNA for the CDR3: TGTGCCAGCAGCCCGGGCGGGCACCCCCACGAGCAGTACTTC.

The V gene is TRBV20-1, the J gene TRBJ2-3; D possibly corresponds to TRBD1 (5 bases). From germline, CDR1 is DFQATT and CDR2 SNEGSKA (reference sequence). Trimming removed 7 bases from V and 4 bases from J, with 18 bases in between. The CDR3 totals 14 residues. For the CDR3, the DNA is TGCAGTGGTGAATCAGGGTTGGTGCCAGATACGCAGTATTTT. Protein product: CSGESGLVPDTQYF.

The genes are TRBV10-3 and TRBJ1-1; D remains unclear. Per the germline V gene, CDR1 is ENHRY and CDR2 is SYGVKD. V dropped 7 bases and J dropped 4 bases, with 13 bases sitting between them. The CDR3 spans 13 residues. The CDR3 sequence is CAITNRVGTEAFF. CDR3 DNA sequence: TGTGCCATCACTAATAGGGTAGGCACTGAAGCTTTCTTT.

V usage is TRBV20-1 and J usage is TRBJ1-1; D unclear. Germline lookup yields CDR1 DFQATT and CDR2 SNEGSKA (reference sequence). CDR3 size: 11 residues. V was pared by 8 bases and J by 1 base, with 8 bases between. The CDR3 loop reads CSIVRNTEAFF. The CDR3 nucleotides are TGCAGTATAGTAAGGAACACTGAAGCTTTCTTT.

The chain combines TRBV15 with TRBJ2-7; D gene ambiguous. This CDR3 has 12 amino acids. The ends were cut back, 0 bases at V and 6 bases at J, with 6 bases in the middle. Germline CDR1 LNHNV, CDR2 YYDKDF (reference sequence). In nucleotides, the CDR3 is TGTGCCACCAGCAGAGACCATCTCGAGCAGTACTTC. Protein: CATSRDHLEQYF.

V is TRBV6-5 and J is TRBJ1-5; D not resolved. V lost 0 bases, J lost 0 bases, and 6 bases lay in between. Germline CDR1 reads MNHEY; CDR2 reads SVGAGI. There are 15 residues in the CDR3. The CDR3 loop reads CASSYSGSSNQPQHF. The CDR3 DNA sequence: TGTGCCAGCAGTTACTCAGGCAGTAGCAATCAGCCCCAGCATTTT.

The J gene is TRBJ1-2, the V gene TRBV9; 7 nucleotides align to TRBD1. Trimming at V came to 6 bases and at J to 2 bases, leaving 7 bases not matched to a gene. CDR3 length: 14 residues. Germline lookup yields CDR1 SGDLS and CDR2 YYNGEE. The CDR3 DNA reads as TGTGCCAGCAACGGAGGACAGGTCAACTATGGCTACACCTTC. It encodes CASNGGQVNYGYTF.

In its sample, this clonotype was seen a few times. The rearrangement joins TRBV27 to TRBJ2-7, with TRBD1 identical over 8 bases. The V gene end was trimmed by 5 bases and the J gene end by 2 bases; junction bases not matched to a gene: 11. The V gene's germline CDR1 is MNHEY and CDR2 SMNVEV (reference sequence). The CDR3 contains 16 residues. CDR3 in DNA: TGTGCCAGCAGTCGGGGGCCCCCGGGACAGGCCTACGAGCAGTACTTC. This translates into CASSRGPPGQAYEQYF.

This clonotype came up a few times. The chain joins TRBV7-8 to TRBJ1-5; D not resolved. Germline lookup yields CDR1 SGHVS and CDR2 FQNEAQ. The ends were cut back, 1 base at V and 7 bases at J, with 8 bases in the middle. The CDR3 has 13 residues. CDR3 loop: CASSLESWQPQHF. The CDR3 nucleotides read TGTGCCAGCAGCTTAGAATCTTGGCAGCCCCAGCATTTT.

J is TRBJ2-3 and V is TRBV7-8; TRBD1 is a possible D gene (7 bases). The germline V gene encodes CDR1 SGHVS and CDR2 FQNEAQ. This CDR3 has 18 amino acids. Between the trimmed V and J ends, which lost 4 bases and 2 bases, there was a span of 22 bases. In DNA form, the CDR3 reads TGTGCCAGCAGCTCCAACCAACAGGGGAGGTCAAACACAGATACGCAGTATTTT. Residues: CASSSNQQGRSNTDTQYF.

The V call is TRBV5-5, the J call TRBJ2-2; weak D call: TRBD1 (5 bases). The germline V and J ends were trimmed by 4 bases and 0 bases, with 19 bases remaining between them. The CDR3 is 18 residues long. The V gene's germline CDR1 is SGHKS and CDR2 YYEKEE (reference sequence). The CDR3 DNA sequence: TGTGCCAGCAGCACCAGGGTTTGGGTGTTCGCGAACACCGGGGAGCTGTTTTTT. It encodes CASSTRVWVFANTGELFF. The variable domain in full, completed from reference TRBV5-5 and TRBJ2-2, reads DAGVTQSPTHLIKTRGQQVTLRCSPISGHKSVSWYQQVLGQGPQFIFQYYEKEERGRGNFPDRFSARQFPNYSSELNVNALLLGDSALYLCASSTRVWVFANTGELFFGEGSRLTVL.

The sample holds one count of this clonotype. This CDR3 fails to terminate in the conserved phenylalanine or tryptophan, so it likely reflects a read error. The chain uses TRBV15 and TRBJ1-4, with D unclear. This CDR3 contains 14 residues. Trimming removed 0 bases at V and 7 bases at J, with 9 bases between. The V gene's germline CDR1 is LNHNV and CDR2 YYDKDF (reference sequence). The CDR3 DNA reads as TGTGCCACCAGCAGAGATGGAGGGCGTGAAAAACTGTTTTCT. Its translation is CATSRDGGREKLFS.

The V gene is TRBV3-1, the J gene TRBJ2-7; 11 nucleotides agree with TRBD2. This CDR3 spans 18 amino acids. J gave up 4 bases and V 0 bases, and 11 bases lay outside the gene matches. Germline CDR1 is LGHDT and CDR2 is YNNKEL (reference sequence). CDR3 in amino acids: CASSQEEASGGPAYEQYF. In DNA, the CDR3 is TGTGCCAGCAGCCAAGAGGAGGCTAGCGGGGGGCCAGCGTACGAGCAGTACTTC.

This clonotype has just a few counts. V usage is TRBV20-1 and J usage is TRBJ1-1; 9 nucleotides agree with TRBD1. Germline V gene sequence: CDR1 DFQATT, CDR2 SNEGSKA (reference sequence). The V and J ends lost 3 bases and 6 bases, in that order; junction bases with no gene match: 5. The CDR3 consists of 13 residues. In nucleotides, the CDR3 is TGCAGTGCTAGGACAGGGGGGGACCCTGAAGCTTTCTTT. Its translation is CSARTGGDPEAFF.

In its sample, this clonotype was seen a few times. J is TRBJ2-7 and V is TRBV7-2; D gene ambiguous. The CDR3 is 13 amino acids. Germline V gene lookup returns CDR1 SGHTA and CDR2 FQGNSA. V dropped 1 base and J dropped 5 bases, with 9 bases sitting between them. CDR3 coding DNA: TGTGCCAGCAGCTTAGAACTTCCGAACGAGCAGTACTTC. Residues: CASSLELPNEQYF.

The genes are TRBV5-1 and TRBJ2-5; 8 bases map to TRBD1. V shed 4 bases and J 5 bases; nucleotides not matched to a gene: 13. This CDR3 region has 16 residues. The V gene's germline CDR1 is SGHRS and CDR2 YFSETQ. CDR3 bases: TGCGCCAGCAGCACGGACCTGTCAGGGGGCTACGAGACCCAGTACTTC. This encodes CASSTDLSGGYETQYF.

The chain carries TRBV20-1 and TRBJ2-7; 7 bases map to TRBD2. With 4 bases clipped from V and 0 bases from J, the junction kept 3 bases outside the gene matches. The V gene's germline CDR1 is DFQATT and CDR2 SNEGSKA (reference sequence). This CDR3 is 13 amino acids long. DNA for the CDR3: TGCAGTGCTACCCCGGGGGGCTCCTACGAGCAGTACTTC. Translating it yields CSATPGGSYEQYF.

The J gene is TRBJ2-3, the V gene TRBV16; the D call may be TRBD1 or TRBD2 (5 bases each). Germline V gives CDR1 KGHSY, CDR2 FQNENV. The CDR3 extends over 15 amino acids. V lost 4 bases to trimming and J lost 2 bases, with 13 bases between them. Here the CDR3 DNA reads TGTGCCAGCAGCCGCACCGGGACCGCCACAGATACGCAGTATTTT. As protein: CASSRTGTATDTQYF.

The chain combines TRBV5-1 with TRBJ2-7; 8 bases are a match to TRBD2. Germline CDR1 is SGHRS and CDR2 is YFSETQ. Trimming at V came to 7 bases and at J to 0 bases, leaving 12 bases not matched to a gene. This CDR3 has 16 residues. The CDR3 nucleotides read TGCGCCAGCGGCCTCCAGGGCGGGGGGACCTCCTACGAGCAGTACTTC. Amino acids: CASGLQGGGTSYEQYF.

This rearrangement joins TRBV12-3 or TRBV12-4 to TRBJ2-1; D is ambiguous. Deletions cut 7 bases from V and 6 bases from J, with 13 bases between. The CDR3 spans 13 residues. For the CDR3, the DNA is TGTGCCAGCACCCCTTATCAGTTCAATGAGCAGTTCTTC. Translation: CASTPYQFNEQFF.